Listed here are 5 T cell receptor beta chains from one sample, sequenced in a study of cytomegalovirus exposure and HLA in healthy donors. Primers for the PCR totalled 60 Vbeta and 13 Jbeta. Method: immunoSEQ multiplex PCR; TCRdb's copy keeps in-frame clones and lacks some. The repertoire holds about 120,000 clones, with around 75% as singletons. Sequenced input: PBMCs. The receptors were gathered from a woman aged 45-60 years in good health and CMV-seronegative.

The gene calls are TRBV28 and TRBJ2-4; possibly TRBD2 for D (6 bases). The V gene's germline CDR1 is MDHEN and CDR2 SYDVKM. The germline V and J ends were trimmed by 4 bases and 1 base, with 17 bases remaining between them. This CDR3 is 17 amino acids long. The CDR3 reads CASSSSGLRTAKNIQYF. The CDR3, as DNA: TGTGCCAGCAGTTCCTCGGGACTCCGGACGGCCAAAAACATTCAGTACTTC.

J is TRBJ2-7 and V is TRBV6-6; 12 positions agree with TRBD2. V shed 5 bases, J shed 6 bases, and the junction held 5 bases outside the gene matches. The germline gives CDR1 MNHNY, CDR2 SVGAGI (reference sequence). The CDR3 is 14 amino acids. The CDR3 loop reads CASSRPTSGSEQYF. CDR3 nucleotide sequence: TGTGCCAGCAGTCGTCCGACTAGCGGGAGCGAGCAGTACTTC.

The J gene is TRBJ1-3, the V gene TRBV5-5, with D perhaps TRBD1 (5 bases). The CDR3 is 16 residues long. Trimming pared 3 bases from V and 0 bases from J, leaving 13 bases between. CDR1 is SGHKS and CDR2 is YYEKEE in the germline V gene (reference sequence). CDR3 nucleotides: TGTGCCAGCAGCTCCCCGGGACTATACTCTGGAAACACCATATATTTT. Translating it yields CASSSPGLYSGNTIYF.

The rearrangement uses TRBV11-3 and TRBJ1-6; TRBD1 matches 9 bases. The CDR3 covers 19 residues. CDR1 SGHNT and CDR2 YENEEA come from the germline V gene. V lost 3 bases and J lost 2; bases outside the gene matches: 11. CDR3 nucleotide sequence: TGTGCCAGCAGCTTCGCCTATTCGGACAGGGGCGCCTATAATTCACCCCTCCACTTT. This encodes CASSFAYSDRGAYNSPLHF.

The chain uses TRBV27 and TRBJ2-2; 11 positions agree with TRBD2. The germline V gene has CDR1 MNHEY and CDR2 SMNVEV (reference sequence). This CDR3 has 17 residues. The V segment lost 6 bases and the J segment 5 bases; nucleotides outside the gene matches: 11. CDR3 nucleotides: TGTGCCAGCAGACAAGCACTAGCGGGAGCGGGTACCGGGGAGCTGTTTTTT. Residues: CASRQALAGAGTGELFF.